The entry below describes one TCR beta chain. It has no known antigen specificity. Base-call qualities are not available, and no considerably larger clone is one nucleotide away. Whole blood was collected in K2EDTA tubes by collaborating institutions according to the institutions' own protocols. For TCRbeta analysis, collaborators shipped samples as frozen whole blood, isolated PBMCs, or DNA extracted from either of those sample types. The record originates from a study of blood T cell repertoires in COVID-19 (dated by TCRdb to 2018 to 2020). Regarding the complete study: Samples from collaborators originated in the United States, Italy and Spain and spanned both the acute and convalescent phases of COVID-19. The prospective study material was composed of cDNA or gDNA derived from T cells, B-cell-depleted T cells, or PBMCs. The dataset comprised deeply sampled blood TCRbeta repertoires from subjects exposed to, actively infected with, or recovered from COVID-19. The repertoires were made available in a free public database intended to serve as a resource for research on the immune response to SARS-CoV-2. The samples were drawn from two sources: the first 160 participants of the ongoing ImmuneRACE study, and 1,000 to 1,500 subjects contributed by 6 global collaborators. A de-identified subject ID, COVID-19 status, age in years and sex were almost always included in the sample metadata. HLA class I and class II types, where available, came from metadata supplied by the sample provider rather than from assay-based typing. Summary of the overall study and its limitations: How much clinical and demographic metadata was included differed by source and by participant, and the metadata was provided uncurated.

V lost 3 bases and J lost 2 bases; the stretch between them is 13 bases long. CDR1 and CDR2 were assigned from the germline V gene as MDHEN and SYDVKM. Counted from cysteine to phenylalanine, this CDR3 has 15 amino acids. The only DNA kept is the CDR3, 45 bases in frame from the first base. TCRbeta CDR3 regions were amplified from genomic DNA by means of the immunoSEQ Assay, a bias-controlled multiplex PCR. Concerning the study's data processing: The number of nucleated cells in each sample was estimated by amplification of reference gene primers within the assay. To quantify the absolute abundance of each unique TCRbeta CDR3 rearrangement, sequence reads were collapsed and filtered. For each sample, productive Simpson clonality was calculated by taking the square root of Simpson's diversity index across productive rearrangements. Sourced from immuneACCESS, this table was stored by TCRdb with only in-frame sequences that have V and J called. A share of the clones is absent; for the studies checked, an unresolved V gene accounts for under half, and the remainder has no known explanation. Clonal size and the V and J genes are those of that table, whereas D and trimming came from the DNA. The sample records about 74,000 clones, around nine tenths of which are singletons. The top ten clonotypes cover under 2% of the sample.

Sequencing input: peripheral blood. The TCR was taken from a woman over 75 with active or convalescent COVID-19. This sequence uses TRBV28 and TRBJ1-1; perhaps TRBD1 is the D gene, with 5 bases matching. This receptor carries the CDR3 CASSFWGTGNTEAFF. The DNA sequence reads TGTGCCAGCAGTTTTTGGGGTACAGGAAACACTGAAGCTTTCTTT.